The clone carrying this T cell receptor beta chain was counted many times. Its antigen is unknown. The data were obtained in a study of identical twins. V was cut by 7 bases and J by 2 bases, with 13 bases left in between. Germline CDR1 is MDHEN and CDR2 is SYDVKM. This CDR3 spans 14 amino acids. TCRdb passed the 5' RACE reads through MiXCR, listing each CDR3 protein once. The sample consists of 240,000 or so distinct CDR3 sequences, 5.5% to 8% of them appearing once. Broader study findings: Beta clonotypes that were abundant in cord blood contained fewer insertions, a pattern absent from memory repertoires. Twin pairs' shared out-of-frame alpha sequences were enriched in low generation probability. Recombination models fit unrelated individuals' TCR alpha sharing but underestimated twins'.

These data are also associated with another study on yellow fever vaccine responses in identical twins.

This TCR was recovered from a woman aged 18-30 years in good health. The sample consisted of memory (CD45RO+) T cells sorted from blood. The chain couples TRBV28 to TRBJ2-3; D is possibly TRBD1 (5 bases). The CDR3 bases are TGTGCCAGCACTCTTCAGGGTTACACAGATACGCAGTATTTT. It is translated as CASTLQGYTDTQYF.